The 15 T cell receptor beta chains listed next were all sequenced from one sample in a study of T cell responses to AZD1222 COVID-19 vaccine. The repertoire was sequenced with immunoSEQ multiplex PCR; TCRdb's copy has only in-frame clones and lacks some. This sample carries some 120,000 clones, about 91% of them seen once, and the ten largest clones take approximately 2.5%. The sample consisted of peripheral blood, taken on day 0 of AZD1222 vaccination. The receptors come from an adult in good health.

This sequence joins TRBV5-8 and TRBJ1-1, with D hard to call. CDR1 and CDR2 from the germline V gene are SGHTS and YDEGEE. The CDR3 length is 15 residues. Between the trimmed V and J ends, which lost 2 bases and 0 bases, there was a span of 11 bases. The CDR3 DNA is TGTGCCAGCAGCTTCCGACGGCGACTGAACACTGAAGCTTTCTTT. Translated: CASSFRRRLNTEAFF.

The V gene is TRBV19, the J gene TRBJ1-2; D unresolved. V lost 3 bases to trimming and J lost 2 bases, with 10 bases between them. The CDR3 is 14 amino acids. Germline V gives CDR1 LNHDA, CDR2 SQIVND (reference sequence). CDR3 region: CASSMVHQNYGYTF. The CDR3 DNA follows: TGTGCCAGTAGTATGGTGCATCAAAACTATGGCTACACCTTC.

This clone was recorded a few times. CDR3 bases: TGTGCCAGCAGTTACGGGTCAGGGTGGGCGAACACTGAAGCTTTCTTT. Translation: CASSYGSGWANTEAFF. The chain recombines TRBV6-5 with TRBJ1-1, with TRBD1 as a possible D gene (5 bases). Trimming stripped 2 bases from V and 1 base from J, with 14 bases between. Germline V gene data show CDR1 as MNHEY and CDR2 as SVGAGI. The CDR3 totals 16 residues.

This clone was counted a single time. The genes are TRBV2 and TRBJ2-2; 9 bases map to TRBD2. V lost 1 base to trimming and J lost 3 bases; unmatched junction nucleotides: 0. The CDR3 consists of 15 residues. CDR1 is SNHLY and CDR2 is FYNNEI in the germline V gene. CDR3 amino acids: CASSEVAGDTGELFF. In nucleotides, the CDR3 is TGTGCCAGCAGTGAAGTAGCGGGAGACACCGGGGAGCTGTTTTTT.

The chain joins TRBV5-1 to TRBJ1-1; 7 nucleotides line up with TRBD1. CDR1 and CDR2 from the germline V gene are SGHRS and YFSETQ. After removal of 0 bases from V and 5 bases from J, the junction contained 4 bases not matched to a gene. The CDR3 spans 14 residues. The CDR3 is CASSLEGGVTEAFF. The CDR3 DNA sequence: TGCGCCAGCAGCTTGGAAGGGGGCGTAACTGAAGCTTTCTTT. Filled out from reference TRBV5-1 and TRBJ1-1, the complete variable domain reads KAGVTQTPRYLIKTRGQQVTLSCSPISGHRSVSWYQQTPGQGLQFLFEYFSETQRNKGNFPGRFSGRQFSNSRSEMNVSTLELGDSALYLCASSLEGGVTEAFFGQGTRLTVV.

The rearrangement joins TRBV6-5 to TRBJ1-1, with D perhaps TRBD1 (6 bases). Germline values: CDR1 MNHEY, CDR2 SVGAGI. Trimming removed 1 base from V and 5 bases from J, with 8 bases in between. The CDR3 sequence is 13 residues long. The CDR3 here is CASSYYRETEAFF. In nucleotides, the CDR3 is TGTGCCAGCAGTTACTACAGGGAGACTGAAGCTTTCTTT.

V usage is TRBV5-1 and J usage is TRBJ1-2; 8 bases are shared with TRBD1. Looked up from germline, CDR1 is SGHRS and CDR2 is YFSETQ. V was clipped by 4 bases and J by 7 bases; unmatched bases: 6. This CDR3 contains 13 residues. The CDR3 DNA reads TGCGCCAGCAGCGCCGGGACAGGTGTTGGCTACACCTTC. Translated: CASSAGTGVGYTF.

The rearrangement joins TRBV11-2 to TRBJ2-2, with a tentative D call TRBD1 (5 bases). This CDR3 spans 15 amino acids. Looked up from germline, CDR1 is SGHAT and CDR2 is FQNNGV. Trimming took off 1 base at V and 4 bases at J, with 10 bases between the two ends. CDR3 nucleotides: TGTGCCAGCAGCTTAGTGGGGCCTATCACCGGGGAGCTGTTTTTT. This gives the protein CASSLVGPITGELFF.

The DNA of the CDR3 is TGTGCCAGCAACCCGGGACGCTCCTACAATGAGCAGTTCTTC. It is translated as CASNPGRSYNEQFF. The V and J genes are TRBV27 and TRBJ2-1, with D perhaps being TRBD1 or TRBD2 (5 bases each). CDR1 and CDR2 from the germline V gene are MNHEY and SMNVEV (reference sequence). This CDR3 region has 14 residues. The germline V and J ends were trimmed by 7 bases and 0 bases, with 10 bases remaining between them.

The V call is TRBV19, the J call TRBJ2-7, with a weak D call TRBD1 (5 bases). Germline CDR1 reads LNHDA; CDR2 reads SQIVND (reference sequence). The CDR3 is made up of 15 amino acids. The V gene lost 6 bases and the J gene lost 7 bases, with 22 bases spanning the gap. DNA for the CDR3: TGTGCCAGTAGCCCCTCCATGACAGCTACGAGGGAGCAGTACTTC. Amino acids: CASSPSMTATREQYF.

The V gene is TRBV5-1, the J gene TRBJ2-2; D might be TRBD1 (5 bases). Trimming removed 0 bases at V and 7 bases at J, with 13 bases between. The CDR3 totals 15 residues. The germline gives CDR1 SGHRS, CDR2 YFSETQ. The DNA for the CDR3 is TGCGCCAGCAGCTTGGCCTTTAGCAGGGACGGGGAGCTGTTTTTT. The encoded protein is CASSLAFSRDGELFF.

The J gene is TRBJ2-3, the V gene TRBV13; TRBD2 matches at 9 bases. The CDR3 has 16 residues. J lost 6 bases, V lost 4 bases, and 11 bases had no gene match. Germline V gene sequence: CDR1 PRHDT, CDR2 FYEKMQ (reference sequence). The DNA of the CDR3 is TGTGCCAGCAGCTCGGGACTAGCTGATGTCTTCGATACGCAGTATTTT. This codes for CASSSGLADVFDTQYF.

This clone came up once. The chain employs TRBV4-3 and TRBJ1-1; 8 bases match TRBD1. Per germline, CDR1 LGHNA and CDR2 YSLEER. The CDR3 contains 18 residues. The J segment lost 4 bases and the V segment lost 0 bases, leaving 13 bases of the junction unmatched. CDR3 region: CASSQDLGQGLGSTEAFF. CDR3 nucleotide sequence: TGCGCCAGCAGCCAAGACCTCGGACAGGGTTTGGGGAGCACTGAAGCTTTCTTT.

V usage is TRBV27 and J usage is TRBJ1-6, with D possibly TRBD1 on 5 matching bases. The CDR3 has 21 residues. The germline V gene has CDR1 MNHEY and CDR2 SMNVEV (reference sequence). The germline V and J ends were trimmed by 3 bases and 11 bases, with 35 bases remaining between them. This CDR3 is CASSFLGVGTSETMGWTPLHF. In nucleotides, the CDR3 is TGTGCCAGCAGTTTCCTAGGAGTCGGGACCAGCGAGACAATGGGCTGGACACCCCTCCACTTT.

The genes are TRBV11-2 and TRBJ1-2; 7 bases match TRBD1. The germline V gene has CDR1 SGHAT and CDR2 FQNNGV. CDR3 size: 13 residues. V lost 1 base to trimming and J lost 6 bases; unmatched junction nucleotides: 2. The CDR3 sequence is CASSLAGGNGYTF. The CDR3 bases are TGTGCCAGCAGCTTAGCAGGGGGGAATGGCTACACCTTC.